Given below is one T cell receptor beta chain in context. Its antigen remains unidentified. By quantitative 5'-RACE with molecular barcodes, the TCR beta libraries were made. Using its own MiXCR run on the 5' RACE reads, TCRdb lists one record per CDR3 protein. The sample lists 350,000 or so distinct CDR3 sequences, about 15% occurring once. Trimming took 4 bases from V and 1 from J; bases not matched to a gene: 6. CDR3 size: 16 residues. This record comes from a study of CD8 T cells in ankylosing spondylitis. General study points: Matched ankylosing spondylitis synovial fluid reportedly contained a significantly enriched population of disease-linked clones. A TCR beta motif made of eight highly homologous variants seemed typical of ankylosing spondylitis blood.

This chain uses TRBV12-3 or TRBV12-4 with TRBJ2-5; 10 nucleotides agree with TRBD2. The sequence derives from a male donor with ankylosing spondylitis or in good health (not recorded which). The source material was blood, either unsorted or a sorted T cell fraction (not recorded which). CDR3 coding DNA: TGTGCCAGCAGTTCCGCACGGACTAGCGGCCAAGAGACCCAGTACTTC. Its protein product is CASSSARTSGQETQYF.